The 27 T cell receptor beta chains below all came from one sample that was sequenced in a study of blood T cell repertoires in COVID-19. Libraries were prepared by immunoSEQ multiplex PCR; TCRdb keeps only in-frame clonotypes and omits some of them. The sample consists of about 120,000 clones, more than 70% of them appearing once. The sequencing input was peripheral blood. Receptor source: a woman aged 80 or older with acute or convalescent COVID-19.

The rearrangement links TRBV2 to TRBJ2-7; 7 bases are a match to TRBD1. The germline V gene has CDR1 SNHLY and CDR2 FYNNEI. J lost 2 bases, V lost 8 bases, and 12 bases had no gene match. This CDR3 has 15 amino acids. The CDR3: CASVPTGTAPYEQYF. CDR3 coding DNA: TGTGCCAGCGTTCCTACCGGGACAGCGCCCTACGAGCAGTACTTC.

V is TRBV3-1 (or the pseudogene TRBV3-2) and J is TRBJ1-3; D is perhaps TRBD1 (5 bases). The CDR3 is 14 residues long. V gave up 3 bases and J gave up 8 bases, with 14 bases separating them. Germline CDR1 LGHDT, CDR2 YNNKEL (reference sequence). DNA of the CDR3: TGTGCCAGCAGCCATACAGGCGATGGGGACACCATATATTTT. Residues: CASSHTGDGDTIYF.

The chain employs TRBV5-4 and TRBJ2-1, with 8 bases that match TRBD1. This CDR3 region has 11 residues. V shed 3 bases and J 15 bases; nucleotides not matched to a gene: 5. Germline V gene sequence: CDR1 SGHNT, CDR2 YYREEE (reference sequence). The CDR3, as DNA: TGTGCCAGCAGCTCCGGACAGGGTGCGTTCTTC. Translating gives CASSSGQGAFF.

CDR3 bases: TGTGCCAGCAGCGCGGAGGGCCGAGGCAATCAGCCCCAGCATTTT. It encodes CASSAEGRGNQPQHF. The gene calls are TRBV9 and TRBJ1-5; D is ambiguous. The CDR3 length is 15 residues. V lost 3 bases and J lost 2, with 12 bases in between. Germline V gene sequence: CDR1 SGDLS, CDR2 YYNGEE.

V gene TRBV19 combines with J gene TRBJ2-4; 9 bases map to TRBD1. The germline V gene encodes CDR1 LNHDA and CDR2 SQIVND (reference sequence). The CDR3 runs to 15 residues. After removal of 4 bases from V and 6 bases from J, the junction contained 7 bases not matched to a gene. CDR3 DNA sequence: TGTGCCAGTAGTACCCCCGGGACAGGGAGAAACATTCAGTACTTC. Translation: CASSTPGTGRNIQYF. Using reference TRBV19 and TRBJ2-4 for the parts outside the CDR3, the full variable domain is DGGITQSPKYLFRKEGQNVTLSCEQNLNHDAMYWYRQDPGQGLRLIYYSQIVNDFQKGDIAEGYSVSREKKESFPLTVTSAQKNPTAFYLCASSTPGTGRNIQYFGAGTRLSVL.

The CDR3 DNA sequence: TGCGCCAGCAGCCAAGAAGGCGGGAGGACTTACAATGAGCAGTTCTTC. Translating it yields CASSQEGGRTYNEQFF. This chain connects TRBV4-1 to TRBJ2-1; 8 positions match TRBD2. J lost 4 bases, V lost 0 bases, and 5 bases had no gene match. The CDR3 sequence is 16 residues long. Germline CDR1 is MGHRA and CDR2 is YSYEKL.

V is TRBV5-4 and J is TRBJ2-7, with 9 bases aligning to TRBD1. Germline V gene lookup returns CDR1 SGHNT and CDR2 YYREEE (reference sequence). Trimming removed 0 bases from V and 3 bases from J; junction bases left unmatched: 7. The CDR3 runs to 16 residues. CDR3 nucleotide sequence: TGTGCCAGCAGCTTGGGGGGGGGACAGGGAAACTACGAGCAGTACTTC. It encodes CASSLGGGQGNYEQYF. Filled out from reference TRBV5-4 and TRBJ2-7, the complete variable domain reads ETGVTQSPTHLIKTRGQQVTLRCSSQSGHNTVSWYQQALGQGPQFIFQYYREEENGRGNFPPRFSGLQFPNYSSELNVNALELDDSALYLCASSLGGGQGNYEQYFGPGTRLTVT.

The chain recombines TRBV7-9 with TRBJ2-7, with 10 bases aligning to TRBD1. The length of the CDR3 is 13 residues. V lost 3 bases and J lost 11; bases outside the gene matches: 7. From germline, CDR1 is SEHNR and CDR2 FQNEAQ (reference sequence). For the CDR3, the DNA is TGTGCCAGCAGCTTTGGGACGACAGGGGGCAAGTACTTC. Amino acids: CASSFGTTGGKYF.

This chain links TRBV19 with TRBJ2-6; tentative D call: TRBD1 (5 bases). There are 15 residues in the CDR3. With 4 bases removed from V and 2 bases from J, the gap between germline ends came to 9 bases. CDR1 and CDR2 from the germline V gene are LNHDA and SQIVND (reference sequence). Here the CDR3 reads CASSNAGPGANVLTF. DNA for the CDR3: TGTGCCAGTAGTAATGCAGGGCCTGGGGCCAACGTCCTGACTTTC.

The V and J genes are TRBV7-8 and TRBJ2-7; 8 bases agree with TRBD1. The J segment lost 3 bases and the V segment lost 8 bases, leaving 6 bases of the junction unmatched. Germline lookup yields CDR1 SGHVS and CDR2 FQNEAQ. This CDR3 is built from 13 residues. CDR3 sequence reads: CASQPGGSYEQYF. CDR3 DNA: TGTGCCAGCCAACCAGGGGGCAGCTACGAGCAGTACTTC.

The rearrangement links TRBV9 to TRBJ2-3; D is undetermined. With 2 bases removed from V and 7 bases from J, the gap between germline ends came to 26 bases. This CDR3 is 18 amino acids long. Germline values: CDR1 SGDLS, CDR2 YYNGEE. CDR3 residues: CASSVSFGGPFSQNTQYF. The CDR3 nucleotides are TGTGCCAGCAGCGTTTCTTTCGGCGGTCCCTTCTCGCAGAATACGCAGTATTTT.

The chain combines TRBV19 with TRBJ2-2; D unresolved. The CDR3 length is 12 residues. Trimming pared 3 bases from V and 9 bases from J, leaving 8 bases between. Germline V CDR1 and CDR2: LNHDA, SQIVND (reference sequence). Here the CDR3 reads CASSIGFRELFF. The CDR3 region has the DNA TGTGCCAGTAGTATCGGGTTCAGGGAGCTGTTTTTT.

V usage is TRBV15 and J usage is TRBJ2-3, with a weak D call TRBD2 (5 bases). Germline CDR1 is LNHNV and CDR2 is YYDKDF (reference sequence). Trimming stripped 0 bases from V and 2 bases from J, with 15 bases between. This CDR3 contains 17 residues. The DNA for the CDR3 is TGTGCCACCAGCAGAGATCGGGGTACAGCCACCACAGATACGCAGTATTTT. Amino acid sequence: CATSRDRGTATTDTQYF.

The gene calls are TRBV24-1 and TRBJ1-5, with D possibly matching TRBD1 (5 bases). The CDR3 covers 16 residues. Germline CDR1 reads KGHDR; CDR2 reads SFDVKD. Deletions cut 3 bases from V and 3 bases from J, with 14 bases between. CDR3 DNA sequence: TGTGCCACCAGTGATAATATTCGGGGGATCAATCAGCCCCAGCATTTT. Translation: CATSDNIRGINQPQHF.

There are a few counts of this clone. The V and J genes are TRBV5-1 and TRBJ1-1; D unclear. Germline CDR1 and CDR2: SGHRS and YFSETQ. V was trimmed by 0 bases and J by 4 bases, leaving 16 bases between them. This CDR3 is 16 amino acids long. The DNA of the CDR3 is TGCGCCAGCAGCTTGGGCCATCGCGGGTTGGGCACTGAAGCTTTCTTT. Translating gives CASSLGHRGLGTEAFF.

This clone has only one observation. The chain has TRBV5-1 and TRBJ1-3; D gene uncertain. The CDR3 extends over 14 amino acids. Germline V gene data show CDR1 as SGHRS and CDR2 as YFSETQ. Trimming left V 0 bases short and J 0 bases short, with 4 bases between. CDR3 sequence: CASSLDYSGNTIYF. The CDR3 DNA is TGCGCCAGCAGCTTGGACTACTCTGGAAACACCATATATTTT. Combining the CDR3 with reference TRBV5-1 and TRBJ1-3 gives the whole variable domain KAGVTQTPRYLIKTRGQQVTLSCSPISGHRSVSWYQQTPGQGLQFLFEYFSETQRNKGNFPGRFSGRQFSNSRSEMNVSTLELGDSALYLCASSLDYSGNTIYFGEGSWLTVV.

Written as DNA, the CDR3 is TGCGCCAGCAGTCAATTAATCGGGGAGCCTCCAACTAATGAAAAACTGTTTTTT. This codes for CASSQLIGEPPTNEKLFF. The chain recombines TRBV23-1 with TRBJ1-4; D unresolved. TRBV23-1 is labeled an ORF, and its function is uncertain. The ends were cut back, 1 base at V and 0 bases at J, with 15 bases in the middle. The CDR3 is made up of 18 amino acids.

This sequence joins TRBV19 and TRBJ2-3; tentatively, D is TRBD2 (7 bases). Germline assignment: CDR1 LNHDA and CDR2 SQIVND (reference sequence). Trimming stripped 10 bases from V and 5 bases from J, with 19 bases between. The CDR3 has 14 amino acids. The CDR3 nucleotides read TGTGCCACTTCGAGTAGGGGGGGGAGAGATACGCAGTATTTT. Protein sequence: CATSSRGGRDTQYF.

V usage is TRBV3-1 (or the pseudogene TRBV3-2) and J usage is TRBJ2-3, with D possibly matching TRBD2 (6 bases). Germline V gives CDR1 LGHDT, CDR2 YNNKEL (reference sequence). The length of the CDR3 is 15 residues. V lost 4 bases and J 2 bases, leaving 13 bases between the germline ends. CDR3 residues: CASSPGLTFTDTQYF. The CDR3 DNA follows: TGTGCCAGCAGCCCTGGACTAACGTTCACAGATACGCAGTATTTT.

This rearrangement joins TRBV18 to TRBJ1-2; 7 bases are shared with TRBD1. J was trimmed by 4 bases and V by 3 bases; bases with no gene match: 8. From germline, CDR1 is KGHSH and CDR2 LQKENI. The CDR3 contains 15 residues. The CDR3, as DNA: TGTGCCAGCTCACCCCGGGCAGGGGGAATCTATGGCTACACCTTC. It translates to CASSPRAGGIYGYTF. The full variable domain, rest sourced from reference TRBV18 and TRBJ1-2, is NAGVMQNPRHLVRRRGQEARLRCSPMKGHSHVYWYRQLPEEGLKFMVYLQKENIIDESGMPKERFSAEFPKEGPSILRIQQVVRGDSAAYFCASSPRAGGIYGYTFGSGTRLTVV.

V gene TRBV20-1 combines with J gene TRBJ1-4; 7 bases align to TRBD1. With V trimmed by 3 bases and J by 6 bases, 16 bases remained unmatched. Germline V gives CDR1 DFQATT, CDR2 SNEGSKA (reference sequence). This CDR3 spans 17 amino acids. Here the CDR3 DNA reads TGCAGTGCTAGTGTCCCCCGCTTGACAGGGTTCGATGAAAAACTGTTTTTT. Protein product: CSASVPRLTGFDEKLFF.

There are a few counts of this clone. The chain has TRBV7-9 and TRBJ1-2; maybe TRBD1 (6 bases). V was pared by 5 bases and J by 6 bases, with 13 bases between. The CDR3 consists of 13 residues. The germline V gene encodes CDR1 SEHNR and CDR2 FQNEAQ (reference sequence). DNA of the CDR3: TGTGCCAGCAGCCCAGAACAGGGCCATGGCTACACCTTC. As protein: CASSPEQGHGYTF.

The gene calls are TRBV4-1 and TRBJ2-7; 12 bases fit TRBD2. V lost 4 bases to trimming and J lost 2 bases; unmatched junction nucleotides: 12. The CDR3 is 18 amino acids. Germline values: CDR1 MGHRA, CDR2 YSYEKL. CDR3 amino acids: CASSRNRLAGDWAYEQYF. The CDR3 DNA sequence: TGCGCCAGCAGCCGAAACCGACTAGCGGGAGATTGGGCCTACGAGCAGTACTTC.

CDR3 sequence (DNA): TGCAGCGTTGTACTAGCGGGGGGTCAGACAGATACGCAGTATTTT. Translation: CSVVLAGGQTDTQYF. The V and J genes are TRBV29-1 and TRBJ2-3, with 12 bases matching TRBD2. Trimming removed 4 bases from V and 3 bases from J; junction bases left unmatched: 5. Germline-derived CDR1 and CDR2 are SQVTM and ANQGSEA. CDR3 size: 15 residues.

CDR3 amino acids: CASLSTGKLAKNIQYF. The CDR3 region has the DNA TGCGCCAGCCTCTCTACAGGCAAACTAGCCAAAAACATTCAGTACTTC. The rearrangement uses TRBV5-1 and TRBJ2-4, with D possibly TRBD1 on 5 matching bases. The CDR3 runs to 16 residues. Germline V CDR1 and CDR2: SGHRS, YFSETQ. V was clipped by 7 bases and J by 0 bases, with 17 bases between them.

The CDR3 region has the DNA TGTGCCAGCAGCGAGAAAAAACTAGCGGGAGCGGGGAATGAGCAGTTCTTC. Translation gives CASSEKKLAGAGNEQFF. The chain joins TRBV7-3 to TRBJ2-1; 11 positions match TRBD2. Germline values: CDR1 SGHTA, CDR2 FQGTGA. The CDR3 loop spans 17 amino acids. The ends lost 5 bases at V and 7 bases at J; junction bases unmatched: 13.

The chain links TRBV20-1 to TRBJ1-4, with 9 bases aligning to TRBD1. The CDR3 length is 18 residues. Trimming at V came to 3 bases and at J to 0 bases, leaving 11 bases not matched to a gene. Per germline, CDR1 DFQATT and CDR2 SNEGSKA (reference sequence). The CDR3 nucleotides are TGCAGTGCTAGTCGCCGGGGACAGGGTTTTGCAACTAATGAAAAACTGTTTTTT. Translation gives CSASRRGQGFATNEKLFF.